One and the same sample provided the 30 T cell receptor beta chains below, sequenced in a study of T-cell memory formation after mild COVID-19. MiXCR, run by TCRdb on the 5' RACE reads, gives a single entry per CDR3 protein. The table lists under 550,000 distinct CDR3 sequences, more than 15% of them singletons, with about 22% in the top ten. Sequencing input: PBMCs or a T cell subset sorted from them (not recorded which). The receptors stem from a man in his late teens or twenties who had mild COVID-19 (a few samples of this study predate the infection). Cell type and time point are not known.

This clonotype appeared many times. V gene TRBV29-1 combines with J gene TRBJ2-3; unclear D gene. This CDR3 has 14 residues. Trimming stripped 5 bases from V and 2 bases from J, with 14 bases between. Germline V gives CDR1 SQVTM, CDR2 ANQGSEA. DNA for the CDR3: TGCAGCGTTATTACCCGACCGCTCACAGATACGCAGTATTTT. Its translation: CSVITRPLTDTQYF.

In this sample, this clonotype turned up a few times. The V call is TRBV6-6, the J call TRBJ1-2; D possibly corresponds to TRBD1 (6 bases). CDR1 is MNHNY and CDR2 is SVGAGI in the germline V gene (reference sequence). The CDR3 totals 15 residues. With 8 bases removed from V and 2 bases from J, the gap between germline ends came to 18 bases. CDR3 protein: CASATPQGPNYGYTF. The DNA of the CDR3 is TGTGCCAGCGCCACCCCACAGGGACCGAACTATGGCTACACCTTC.

This clonotype was seen only a few times. J is TRBJ2-4 and V is TRBV20-1; 8 bases are a match to TRBD1. Germline-derived CDR1 and CDR2 are DFQATT and SNEGSKA (reference sequence). This CDR3 spans 17 amino acids. Unmatched junction bases numbered 14, after V lost 6 bases and J lost 1 base. This CDR3 is CSAQAPQGAGAKNIQYF. In DNA, the CDR3 is TGCAGTGCCCAAGCTCCCCAGGGGGCTGGCGCCAAAAACATTCAGTACTTC.

This clonotype occurred a few times. The chain recombines TRBV7-9 with TRBJ1-4; TRBD1 matches at 7 bases. Germline values: CDR1 SEHNR, CDR2 FQNEAQ (reference sequence). The CDR3 is 15 residues long. Trimming took 5 bases from V and 7 from J; bases not matched to a gene: 10. In nucleotides, the CDR3 is TGTGCCAGCAGCGCGCAGGGGGGAAGAAGTGAAAAACTGTTTTTT. It translates to CASSAQGGRSEKLFF.

The chain recombines TRBV6-2 or TRBV6-3 with TRBJ2-7; 8 bases line up with TRBD1. The CDR3 loop spans 12 amino acids. Trimming took 8 bases from V and 3 from J; bases not matched to a gene: 3. Germline V gene lookup returns CDR1 MNHEY and CDR2 SVGEGT. CDR3: CASEDRDYEQYF. The CDR3 DNA reads TGTGCCAGCGAGGACAGGGACTACGAGCAGTACTTC.

The chain has TRBV23-1 and TRBJ2-5, with D uncertain. TRBV23-1 is assigned to the ORF class and has an uncertain function. The CDR3 contains 12 residues. The V and J ends lost 10 bases and 5 bases respectively, with 14 bases between them. CDR3 DNA sequence: TGCGCCACCGTTCTATTCCGGGAGACCCAGTACTTC. This gives the protein CATVLFRETQYF.

This clonotype was picked up a small number of times. The chain uses TRBV24-1 and TRBJ2-5, with D uncertain. Germline V CDR1 and CDR2: KGHDR, SFDVKD. The V gene lost 3 bases and the J gene lost 5 bases, with 12 bases spanning the gap. The CDR3 has 14 residues. The CDR3 is CATSDGPRRETQYF. Written as DNA, the CDR3 is TGTGCCACCAGTGATGGACCCCGGCGGGAGACCCAGTACTTC.

The chain links TRBV7-3 to TRBJ2-3; D is perhaps TRBD2 (6 bases). V was trimmed by 4 bases and J by 6 bases, leaving 17 bases between them. Germline V lookup: CDR1 SGHTA, CDR2 FQGTGA. This CDR3 comprises 15 residues. CDR3 in DNA: TGTGCCAGCAGCTCCCGGGACTCCCCAGGGGATACGCAGTATTTT. Translating it yields CASSSRDSPGDTQYF.

This clonotype has a handful of counts. This chain links TRBV4-1 with TRBJ1-5, with D tentatively TRBD1 (5 bases). Germline V gene lookup returns CDR1 MGHRA and CDR2 YSYEKL. This CDR3 is built from 14 residues. V lost 1 base and J 4 bases, leaving 8 bases between the germline ends. CDR3 sequence reads: CASSQVPGNQPQHF. The CDR3 DNA follows: TGCGCCAGCAGCCAAGTGCCAGGGAATCAGCCCCAGCATTTT.

The chain couples TRBV4-2 to TRBJ2-5; TRBD1 or TRBD2 may be the D gene (6 bases each). The CDR3 is 15 residues long. The germline V gene encodes CDR1 LGHNA and CDR2 YNFKEQ. Trimming left V 1 base short and J 2 bases short, with 11 bases between. In DNA, the CDR3 is TGTGCCAGCAGCCAAGCGGGGGCCAAACAAGAGACCCAGTACTTC. Protein: CASSQAGAKQETQYF.

The rearrangement links TRBV20-1 to TRBJ2-7; D is possibly TRBD2 (5 bases). V lost 3 bases and J lost 5, with 20 bases in between. CDR3 length: 15 amino acids. CDR1 and CDR2 (germline): DFQATT, SNEGSKA (reference sequence). CDR3 nucleotide sequence: TGCAGTGCTAGGGCCCGGACTGGAGTCCTGGACGAGCAGTACTTC. Amino acids: CSARARTGVLDEQYF.

This clonotype was counted at least ten times. The V gene is TRBV18, the J gene TRBJ2-2; the D gene is possibly TRBD1 (5 bases). The V and J ends lost 8 bases and 4 bases respectively, with 11 bases between them. Per germline, CDR1 KGHSH and CDR2 LQKENI. This CDR3 region has 13 residues. The CDR3 loop is CASSPQGTGELFF. The CDR3, as DNA: TGTGCCAGCAGTCCCCAGGGCACCGGGGAGCTGTTTTTT. Using reference TRBV18 and TRBJ2-2 for the parts outside the CDR3, the full variable domain is NAGVMQNPRHLVRRRGQEARLRCSPMKGHSHVYWYRQLPEEGLKFMVYLQKENIIDESGMPKERFSAEFPKEGPSILRIQQVVRGDSAAYFCASSPQGTGELFFGEGSRLTVL.

This clonotype occurred a few times. The chain combines TRBV6-2 or TRBV6-3 with TRBJ1-5, with 7 nucleotides matching TRBD1. The CDR3 runs to 14 residues. V lost 6 bases, J lost 6 bases, and 8 bases stayed unmatched. Germline assignment: CDR1 MNHEY and CDR2 SVGEGT. CDR3 protein: CASSLGQQSQPQHF. In DNA, the CDR3 is TGTGCCAGCAGCCTGGGACAGCAAAGTCAGCCCCAGCATTTT.

This clonotype has just a few counts. The gene calls are TRBV20-1 and TRBJ2-2, with TRBD1 as a possible D gene (6 bases). The CDR3 length is 17 residues. Germline CDR1 reads DFQATT; CDR2 reads SNEGSKA (reference sequence). Trimming took 0 bases from V and 3 from J, leaving 17 bases between them. CDR3 protein: CSARDLWQGKDTGELFF. The DNA of the CDR3 is TGCAGTGCTAGAGATCTTTGGCAGGGGAAGGACACCGGGGAGCTGTTTTTT.

This clonotype was seen a handful of times. The chain couples TRBV2 to TRBJ2-2; a possible D gene is TRBD1 (6 bases). This CDR3 is built from 14 residues. V lost 6 bases and J lost 6, with 14 bases in between. Looked up from germline, CDR1 is SNHLY and CDR2 is FYNNEI. The DNA of the CDR3 is TGTGCCAGCAGAGCAGGGGTTCCGGCCGGGGAGCTGTTTTTT. Translated: CASRAGVPAGELFF. Drawing the rest from reference TRBV2 and TRBJ2-2, the complete variable domain is EPEVTQTPSHQVTQMGQEVILRCVPISNHLYFYWYRQILGQKVEFLVSFYNNEISEKSEIFDDQFSVERPDGSNFTLKIRSTKLEDSAMYFCASRAGVPAGELFFGEGSRLTVL.

This clonotype turned up a few times. V usage is TRBV12-3 or TRBV12-4 and J usage is TRBJ2-2; D might be TRBD1 (6 bases). The CDR3 is made up of 16 amino acids. Deletions cut 3 bases from V and 5 bases from J, with 16 bases between. In DNA, the CDR3 is TGTGCCAGCAGTTTGGGGGCTGGGTCGTCGACCGGGGAGCTGTTTTTT. This codes for CASSLGAGSSTGELFF.

The genes are TRBV12-3 or TRBV12-4 and TRBJ2-1; maybe TRBD2 (7 bases). This CDR3 is 14 amino acids long. V was pared by 6 bases and J by 8 bases, with 17 bases between. CDR3 nucleotide sequence: TGTGCCAGCAGGCCCGCGCGAGGGGGGGATGAGCAGTTCTTC. Translation: CASRPARGGDEQFF.

The sample holds many counts of this clonotype. The V gene is TRBV12-3 or TRBV12-4, the J gene TRBJ1-3; D is uncertain. Trimming took off 6 bases at V and 0 bases at J, with 9 bases between the two ends. The CDR3 sequence is 14 residues long. The CDR3 nucleotides read TGTGCCAGCAGCAGGAGGTCCTCTGGAAACACCATATATTTT. Translation gives CASSRRSSGNTIYF.

This clonotype was recorded a few times. J is TRBJ2-5 and V is TRBV5-1; the D call may be TRBD1 or TRBD2 (6 bases each). The CDR3 extends over 15 amino acids. The V gene's germline CDR1 is SGHRS and CDR2 YFSETQ. Deletions cut 1 base from V and 5 bases from J, with 15 bases between. The CDR3 DNA sequence: TGCGCCAGCAGCTTGAAGGGGGGCCCCCAGGAGACCCAGTACTTC. This translates into CASSLKGGPQETQYF.

This clonotype has only a few counts. This chain connects TRBV7-7 to TRBJ2-5; perhaps TRBD2 as D (6 bases). The germline V gene encodes CDR1 SSHAT and CDR2 FNYEAQ (reference sequence). With 5 bases removed from V and 4 bases from J, the gap between germline ends came to 11 bases. This CDR3 is built from 13 residues. CDR3 region: CASSARRGETQYF. CDR3 bases: TGTGCCAGCAGCGCGCGGAGGGGAGAGACCCAGTACTTC.

The rearrangement joins TRBV5-1 to TRBJ2-7; D is unclear. The germline V gene encodes CDR1 SGHRS and CDR2 YFSETQ. V was pared by 4 bases and J by 0 bases, with 14 bases between. The CDR3 is made up of 15 amino acids. The CDR3 loop reads CASSPPRRFSYEQYF. The CDR3 coding sequence is TGCGCCAGCAGCCCACCACGGAGATTCTCCTACGAGCAGTACTTC. Looking up the rest from reference TRBV5-1 and TRBJ2-7 gives the full variable domain: KAGVTQTPRYLIKTRGQQVTLSCSPISGHRSVSWYQQTPGQGLQFLFEYFSETQRNKGNFPGRFSGRQFSNSRSEMNVSTLELGDSALYLCASSPPRRFSYEQYFGPGTRLTVT.

The chain links TRBV29-1 to TRBJ2-3; D remains ambiguous. The CDR3 length is 11 residues. Germline V gene sequence: CDR1 SQVTM, CDR2 ANQGSEA. The V end lost 4 bases, the J end lost 5 bases, and 7 bases lay between the germline ends. The chain's CDR3 is CSVGSGDTQYF. The CDR3 bases are TGCAGCGTTGGTAGTGGAGATACGCAGTATTTT.

This clonotype turned up a few times. The V call is TRBV7-6, the J call TRBJ2-3, with D perhaps given as TRBD1 or TRBD2 (5 bases each). The V and J ends lost 1 base and 2 bases respectively, with 10 bases between them. The CDR3 totals 15 residues. Germline CDR1 reads SGHVS; CDR2 reads FNYEAQ. The CDR3 DNA reads TGTGCCAGCAGCTTAGGGGGACGCTTCACAGATACGCAGTATTTT. Translation: CASSLGGRFTDTQYF.

The table lists this clonotype with a few counts. The chain combines TRBV9 with TRBJ2-4, with TRBD2 identical over 8 bases. The V segment lost 4 bases and the J segment 6 bases; nucleotides outside the gene matches: 6. The CDR3 sequence is 14 residues long. Germline CDR1 SGDLS, CDR2 YYNGEE. The CDR3 sequence: CASSPSSGGNIQYF. The CDR3 nucleotides are TGTGCCAGCAGCCCCTCAAGCGGGGGAAACATTCAGTACTTC.

This chain connects TRBV7-2 to TRBJ1-1; no clear D. The germline V gene has CDR1 SGHTA and CDR2 FQGNSA. Trimming took 3 bases from V and 0 from J, leaving 8 bases between them. The CDR3 extends over 14 amino acids. The CDR3 DNA reads as TGTGCCAGCAGCTTCCTAGTAGTGAACACTGAAGCTTTCTTT. Its protein product is CASSFLVVNTEAFF.

This clonotype came up a few times. The chain joins TRBV7-3 to TRBJ1-1; 8 nucleotides line up with TRBD1. Germline V lookup: CDR1 SGHTA, CDR2 FQGTGA. This CDR3 contains 15 residues. Trimming at V came to 5 bases and at J to 4 bases, leaving 9 bases not matched to a gene. The CDR3 bases are TGTGCCAGCAGCCCGCAGGGGGCAATCATCACTGAAGCTTTCTTT. Translating gives CASSPQGAIITEAFF.

This clonotype was counted between two and nine times. The CDR3 DNA sequence: TGTGCCAGCAGAGCGACAGGGAAGGAGACCCAGTACTTC. Its protein is CASRATGKETQYF. V usage is TRBV7-9 and J usage is TRBJ2-5, with 7 positions matching TRBD1. The CDR3 is made up of 13 amino acids. Germline CDR1 SEHNR, CDR2 FQNEAQ (reference sequence). V gave up 6 bases and J gave up 5 bases; unmatched junction bases: 6. Together with reference TRBV7-9 and TRBJ2-5, the CDR3 gives the full variable domain: DTGVSQNPRHKITKRGQNVTFRCDPISEHNRLYWYRQTLGQGPEFLTYFQNEAQLEKSRLLSDRFSAERPKGSFSTLEIQRTEQGDSAMYLCASRATGKETQYFGPGTRLLVL.

The sample holds a few counts of this clonotype. The chain uses TRBV15 and TRBJ2-1; 14 nucleotides match TRBD2. The V segment lost 3 bases and the J segment 9 bases; nucleotides outside the gene matches: 4. The CDR3 runs 15 residues. From germline, CDR1 is LNHNV and CDR2 YYDKDF (reference sequence). In DNA, the CDR3 is TGTGCCACCAGCAGGGGGACTAGCGGGGGATTTGAGCAGTTCTTC. It translates to CATSRGTSGGFEQFF.

In this sample, this clonotype turned up a few times. For the CDR3, the DNA is TGTGCCAGCAGCAACGCCCGGGAAAAACTGTTTTTT. As protein: CASSNAREKLFF. The V gene is TRBV12-3 or TRBV12-4, the J gene TRBJ1-4, with D unresolved. V lost 6 bases and J lost 8, with 10 bases in between. This CDR3 is built from 12 residues.

The chain recombines TRBV10-2 with TRBJ1-5; D uncertain. This CDR3 is 14 amino acids long. Per germline, CDR1 WSHSY and CDR2 SAAADI. V lost 2 bases and J 9 bases, leaving 14 bases between the germline ends. CDR3 coding DNA: TGCGCCAGCAGTGAGGTTGGGGAGGCAAGGCCCCAGCATTTT. Translated: CASSEVGEARPQHF.